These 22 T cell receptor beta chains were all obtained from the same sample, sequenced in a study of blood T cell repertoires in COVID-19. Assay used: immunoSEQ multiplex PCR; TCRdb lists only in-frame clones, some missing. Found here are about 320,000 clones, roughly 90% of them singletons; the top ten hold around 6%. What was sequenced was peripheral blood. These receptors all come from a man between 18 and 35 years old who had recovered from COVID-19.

The DNA for the CDR3 is TGTGCCAGCAGCACAGGGGGCTCCTTGGAGACCCAGTACTTC. The encoded protein is CASSTGGSLETQYF. V is TRBV6-5 and J is TRBJ2-5, with 9 bases aligning to TRBD1. After removal of 6 bases from V and 5 bases from J, the junction contained 7 bases not matched to a gene. The germline V gene has CDR1 MNHEY and CDR2 SVGAGI. CDR3 size: 14 residues.

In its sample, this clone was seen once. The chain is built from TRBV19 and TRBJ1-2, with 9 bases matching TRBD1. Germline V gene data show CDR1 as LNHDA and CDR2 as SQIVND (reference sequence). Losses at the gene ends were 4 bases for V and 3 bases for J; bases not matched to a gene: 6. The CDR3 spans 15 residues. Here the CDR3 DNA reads TGTGCCAGTAGTACTAACAGGGGGCCCCACTATGGCTACACCTTC. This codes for CASSTNRGPHYGYTF.

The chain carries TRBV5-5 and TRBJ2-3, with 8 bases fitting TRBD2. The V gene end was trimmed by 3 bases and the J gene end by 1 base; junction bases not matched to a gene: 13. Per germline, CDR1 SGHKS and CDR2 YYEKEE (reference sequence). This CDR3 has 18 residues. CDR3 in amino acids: CASSWGLKVRGGTDTQYF. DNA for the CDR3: TGTGCCAGCAGCTGGGGCTTAAAGGTGCGGGGGGGCACAGATACGCAGTATTTT.

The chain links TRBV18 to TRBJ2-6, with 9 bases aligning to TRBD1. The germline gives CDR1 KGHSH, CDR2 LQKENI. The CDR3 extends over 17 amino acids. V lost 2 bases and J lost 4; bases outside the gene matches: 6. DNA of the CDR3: TGTGCCAGCTCACCAGCAACGGGGACAGGGGGGGCCAACGTCCTGACTTTC. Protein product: CASSPATGTGGANVLTF.

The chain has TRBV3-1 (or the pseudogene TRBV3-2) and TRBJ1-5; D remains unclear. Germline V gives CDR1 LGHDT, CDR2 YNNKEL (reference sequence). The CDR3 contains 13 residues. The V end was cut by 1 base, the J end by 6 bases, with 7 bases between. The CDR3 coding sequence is TGTGCCAGCAGCCAAGGGGAGGGTCAGCCCCAGCATTTT. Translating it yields CASSQGEGQPQHF.

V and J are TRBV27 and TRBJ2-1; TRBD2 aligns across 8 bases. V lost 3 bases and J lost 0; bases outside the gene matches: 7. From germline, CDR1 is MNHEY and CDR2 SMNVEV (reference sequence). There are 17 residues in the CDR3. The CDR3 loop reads CASSLPGGYRSYNEQFF. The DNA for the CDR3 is TGTGCCAGCAGTTTGCCGGGGGGGTACCGCTCCTACAATGAGCAGTTCTTC.

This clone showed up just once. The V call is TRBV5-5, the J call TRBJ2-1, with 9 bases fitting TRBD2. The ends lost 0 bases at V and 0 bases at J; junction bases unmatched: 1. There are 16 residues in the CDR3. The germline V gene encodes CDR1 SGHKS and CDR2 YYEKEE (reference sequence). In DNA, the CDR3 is TGTGCCAGCAGCTTGGTAGCGGGGGCCTCCTACAATGAGCAGTTCTTC. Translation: CASSLVAGASYNEQFF. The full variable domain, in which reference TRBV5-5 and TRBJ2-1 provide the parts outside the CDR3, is DAGVTQSPTHLIKTRGQQVTLRCSPISGHKSVSWYQQVLGQGPQFIFQYYEKEERGRGNFPDRFSARQFPNYSSELNVNALLLGDSALYLCASSLVAGASYNEQFFGPGTRLTVL.

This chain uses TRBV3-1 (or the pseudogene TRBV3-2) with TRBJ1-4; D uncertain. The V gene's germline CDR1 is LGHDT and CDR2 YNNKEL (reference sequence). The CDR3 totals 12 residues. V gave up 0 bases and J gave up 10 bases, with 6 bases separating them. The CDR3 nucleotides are TGTGCCAGCAGCCAAGACGGGAGAAAACTGTTTTTT. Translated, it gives CASSQDGRKLFF.

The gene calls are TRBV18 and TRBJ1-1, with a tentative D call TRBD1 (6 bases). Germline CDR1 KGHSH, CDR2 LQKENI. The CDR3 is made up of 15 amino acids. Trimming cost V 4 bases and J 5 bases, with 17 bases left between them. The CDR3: CASSRTGSRGTEAFF. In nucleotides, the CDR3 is TGTGCCAGCTCACGTACGGGGTCCAGGGGAACTGAAGCTTTCTTT. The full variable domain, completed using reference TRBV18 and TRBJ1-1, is NAGVMQNPRHLVRRRGQEARLRCSPMKGHSHVYWYRQLPEEGLKFMVYLQKENIIDESGMPKERFSAEFPKEGPSILRIQQVVRGDSAAYFCASSRTGSRGTEAFFGQGTRLTVV.

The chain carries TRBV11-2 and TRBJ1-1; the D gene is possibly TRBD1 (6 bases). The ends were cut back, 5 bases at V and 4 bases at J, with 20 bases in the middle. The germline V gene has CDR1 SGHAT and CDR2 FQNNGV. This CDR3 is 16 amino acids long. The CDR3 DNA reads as TGTGCCAGCAGCGCGGCCGGGACATTGGGCACCACTGAAGCTTTCTTT. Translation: CASSAAGTLGTTEAFF.

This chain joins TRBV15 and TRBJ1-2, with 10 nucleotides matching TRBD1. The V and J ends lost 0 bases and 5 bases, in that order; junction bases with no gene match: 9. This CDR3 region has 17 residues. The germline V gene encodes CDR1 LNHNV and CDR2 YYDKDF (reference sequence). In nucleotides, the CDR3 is TGTGCCACCAGCAGAGATCCTCTCCGGGACAGGGGTTATGGCTACACCTTC. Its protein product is CATSRDPLRDRGYGYTF.

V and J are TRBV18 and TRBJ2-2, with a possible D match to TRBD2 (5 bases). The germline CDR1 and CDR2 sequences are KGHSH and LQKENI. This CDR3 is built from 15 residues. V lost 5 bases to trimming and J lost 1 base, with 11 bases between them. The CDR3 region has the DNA TGTGCCAGCTCAAGTAGGACTGGGAACACCGGGGAGCTGTTTTTT. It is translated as CASSSRTGNTGELFF.

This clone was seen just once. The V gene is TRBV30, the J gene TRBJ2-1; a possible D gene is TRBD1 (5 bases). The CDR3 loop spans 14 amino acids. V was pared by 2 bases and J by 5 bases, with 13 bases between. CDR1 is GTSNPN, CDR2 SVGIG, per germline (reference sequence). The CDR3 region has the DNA TGTGCCTGGAGTCTGTCAGGGCCAGACAATGAGCAGTTCTTC. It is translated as CAWSLSGPDNEQFF.

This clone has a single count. This CDR3 is CASRYGQGFTGELFF. The CDR3 bases are TGTGCCAGCAGATATGGACAGGGGTTCACCGGGGAGCTGTTTTTT. V and J are TRBV6-5 and TRBJ2-2; TRBD1 matches 9 bases. CDR3 length: 15 residues. Losses at the gene ends were 6 bases for V and 4 bases for J; bases not matched to a gene: 6. Germline CDR1 reads MNHEY; CDR2 reads SVGAGI.

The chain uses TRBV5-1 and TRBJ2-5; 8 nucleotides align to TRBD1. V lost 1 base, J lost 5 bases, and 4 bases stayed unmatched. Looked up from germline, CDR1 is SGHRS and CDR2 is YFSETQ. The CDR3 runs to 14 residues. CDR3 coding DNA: TGCGCCAGCAGCTTGACAGGGGGTTCGGAGACCCAGTACTTC. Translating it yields CASSLTGGSETQYF.

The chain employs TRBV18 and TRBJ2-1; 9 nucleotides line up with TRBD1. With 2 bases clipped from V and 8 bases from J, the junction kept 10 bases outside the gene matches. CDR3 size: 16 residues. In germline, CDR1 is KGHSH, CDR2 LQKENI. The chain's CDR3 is CASSPVYGQGWDEQFF. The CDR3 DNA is TGTGCCAGCTCACCAGTATATGGACAGGGGTGGGATGAGCAGTTCTTC.

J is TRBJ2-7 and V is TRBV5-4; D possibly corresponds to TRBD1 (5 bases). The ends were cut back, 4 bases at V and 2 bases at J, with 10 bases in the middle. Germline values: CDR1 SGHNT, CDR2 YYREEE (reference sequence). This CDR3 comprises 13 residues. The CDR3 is CASSLDRTYEQYF. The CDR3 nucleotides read TGTGCCAGCAGCCTCGACAGAACCTACGAGCAGTACTTC.

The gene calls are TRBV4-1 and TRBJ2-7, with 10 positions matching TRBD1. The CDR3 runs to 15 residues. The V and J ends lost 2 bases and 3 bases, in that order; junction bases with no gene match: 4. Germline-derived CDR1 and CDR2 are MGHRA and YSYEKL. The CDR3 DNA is TGCGCCAGCAGCCAACCGGGACAGGGGATCTACGAGCAGTACTTC. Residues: CASSQPGQGIYEQYF.

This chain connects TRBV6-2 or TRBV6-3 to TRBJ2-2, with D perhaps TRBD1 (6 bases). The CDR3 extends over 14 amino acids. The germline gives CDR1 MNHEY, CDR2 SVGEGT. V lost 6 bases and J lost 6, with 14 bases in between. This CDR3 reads CASSLQGFAGELFF. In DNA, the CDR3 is TGTGCCAGCAGCCTACAGGGTTTCGCCGGGGAGCTGTTTTTT.

CDR3: CASSLGDPFRDGFTDTQYF. The CDR3 nucleotides read TGTGCCAGCAGCTTAGGGGATCCCTTTCGGGATGGGTTCACAGATACGCAGTATTTT. The chain carries TRBV11-3 and TRBJ2-3; D is perhaps TRBD2 (5 bases). CDR1 is SGHNT, CDR2 YENEEA, per germline. The CDR3 has 19 amino acids. V was clipped by 1 base and J by 2 bases, with 22 bases between them. Based on the CDR3 plus reference TRBV11-3 and TRBJ2-3, the full variable domain is EAGVVQSPRYKIIEKKQPVAFWCNPISGHNTLYWYLQNLGQGPELLIRYENEEAVDDSQLPKDRFSAERLKGVDSTLKIQPAELGDSAVYLCASSLGDPFRDGFTDTQYFGPGTRLTVL.

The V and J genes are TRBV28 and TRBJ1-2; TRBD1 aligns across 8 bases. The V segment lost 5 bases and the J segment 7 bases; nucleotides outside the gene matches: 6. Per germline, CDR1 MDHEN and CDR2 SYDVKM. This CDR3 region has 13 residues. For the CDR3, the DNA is TGTGCCAGCAGTGAGGGACAGGTTTTTGGCTACACCTTC. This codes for CASSEGQVFGYTF.

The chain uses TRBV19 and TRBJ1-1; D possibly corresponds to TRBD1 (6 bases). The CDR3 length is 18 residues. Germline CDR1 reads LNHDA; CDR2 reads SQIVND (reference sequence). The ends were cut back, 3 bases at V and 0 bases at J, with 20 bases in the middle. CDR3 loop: CASSIIRLQGSMNTEAFF. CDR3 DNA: TGTGCCAGTAGTATCATCCGGCTACAGGGATCTATGAACACTGAAGCTTTCTTT.